One and the same sample provided the 30 T cell receptor beta chains below, sequenced in a study of vaccination and CD4 T cells after COVID-19. CD4+ T cells that had been cultured provided DNA sequenced with the Oncomine TCR Beta short-read assay. One entry per CDR3 protein, called by TCRdb with MiXCR from the PCR reads. This table has some 20,000 distinct CDR3 sequences, about 45% appearing once. Noted treatment: roughly 10-day PBMC culture with coronavirus spike peptide pools or control peptides (ViraFEST assay). These receptors lack a known antigen. The sample consisted of CD4+ T cells from blood, cultured in vitro. The receptor source for this set is a human donor who had recovered from COVID-19.

The rearrangement links TRBV20-1 to TRBJ2-2, with 8 nucleotides matching TRBD1. This CDR3 is 14 amino acids long. Per the germline V gene, CDR1 is DFQATT and CDR2 is SNEGSKA (reference sequence). Germline trimming cut 2 bases from V and 7 bases from J; bases unmatched to any gene: 6. CDR3 DNA: TGCAGTGCTAGACCAGGGGGCTTGGGCGGGGAGCTGTTTTTT. Translating gives CSARPGGLGGELFF.

The V call is TRBV10-3, the J call TRBJ2-7; maybe TRBD2 (6 bases). Germline V CDR1 and CDR2: ENHRY, SYGVKD. Trimming shortened V by 0 bases and J by 2 bases, and 17 bases separated the two germline ends. This CDR3 region has 17 residues. The CDR3: CAISESSFGGSTYEQYF. Written as DNA, the CDR3 is TGTGCCATCAGTGAGTCGTCTTTTGGGGGGTCCACCTACGAGCAGTACTTC.

This clonotype showed up just a few times. The chain has TRBV25-1 and TRBJ1-1; no firm D call. The germline V gene encodes CDR1 MGHDK and CDR2 SYGVNS. This CDR3 is 15 amino acids long. V lost 6 bases and J lost 1, with 15 bases in between. In DNA form, the CDR3 reads TGTGCCAGCAGCGACGCGGGGAACCCGAACACTGAAGCTTTCTTT. The encoded protein is CASSDAGNPNTEAFF. The whole variable domain, remainder taken from reference TRBV25-1 and TRBJ1-1, is EADIYQTPRYLVIGTGKKITLECSQTMGHDKMYWYQQDPGMELHLIHYSYGVNSTEKGDLSSESTVSRIRTEHFPLTLESARPSHTSQYLCASSDAGNPNTEAFFGQGTRLTVV.

The V and J genes are TRBV2 and TRBJ2-2; TRBD2 matches 10 bases. The CDR3 is 17 residues long. The V and J ends lost 6 bases and 3 bases, in that order; junction bases with no gene match: 10. From germline, CDR1 is SNHLY and CDR2 FYNNEI. The CDR3 sequence: CASRLLAGTRHTGELFF. The CDR3 DNA follows: TGTGCCAGCAGACTACTAGCGGGGACGCGACACACCGGGGAGCTGTTTTTT. The full variable domain, its missing parts supplied by reference TRBV2 and TRBJ2-2, is EPEVTQTPSHQVTQMGQEVILRCVPISNHLYFYWYRQILGQKVEFLVSFYNNEISEKSEIFDDQFSVERPDGSNFTLKIRSTKLEDSAMYFCASRLLAGTRHTGELFFGEGSRLTVL.

The chain employs TRBV18 and TRBJ2-3; 13 bases fit TRBD2. From germline, CDR1 is KGHSH and CDR2 LQKENI. Unmatched junction bases numbered 9, after V lost 4 bases and J lost 2 bases. This CDR3 spans 18 amino acids. The CDR3 bases are TGTGCCAGCTCACGGCTGGAGGGACTAGCGGGGAACACAGATACGCAGTATTTT. Translating it yields CASSRLEGLAGNTDTQYF.

This rearrangement joins TRBV20-1 to TRBJ2-3; TRBD2 might be the D (6 bases). V shed 0 bases and J shed 2 bases, with 15 bases lying between them. Germline V gene lookup returns CDR1 DFQATT and CDR2 SNEGSKA (reference sequence). The CDR3 runs 16 residues. CDR3 coding DNA: TGCAGTGCTAGAGATCAGCTCGGGACTTCCACAGATACGCAGTATTTT. This gives the protein CSARDQLGTSTDTQYF.

The chain is built from TRBV11-2 and TRBJ2-5; 14 bases fit TRBD2. The CDR3 consists of 16 residues. The V and J ends lost 2 bases and 3 bases, in that order; junction bases with no gene match: 2. The V gene's germline CDR1 is SGHAT and CDR2 FQNNGV. CDR3 in amino acids: CASSLTGLAGEETQYF. As DNA, the CDR3 is TGTGCCAGCAGCTTAACGGGACTAGCGGGAGAAGAGACCCAGTACTTC.

The sample holds a few counts of this clonotype. The chain uses TRBV24-1 and TRBJ2-3; TRBD1 agrees at 9 bases. The junction had 3 bases not matched to a gene; V was cut back by 7 bases and J by 2 bases. Germline V gene data show CDR1 as KGHDR and CDR2 as SFDVKD. CDR3 size: 14 residues. The CDR3 DNA is TGTGCCACCAGCGACAGGGGGGTCACAGATACGCAGTATTTT. Translation gives CATSDRGVTDTQYF.

The chain employs TRBV11-3 and TRBJ2-5, with D possibly TRBD1 on 5 matching bases. From germline, CDR1 is SGHNT and CDR2 YENEEA. V was pared by 3 bases and J by 3 bases, with 8 bases between. The CDR3 runs 13 residues. The CDR3 DNA reads as TGTGCCAGCAGCTTCGACAGCAAAGAGACCCAGTACTTC. This translates into CASSFDSKETQYF.

This clonotype was seen a single time. This sequence joins TRBV27 and TRBJ1-4; no firm D call. Germline assignment: CDR1 MNHEY and CDR2 SMNVEV (reference sequence). The CDR3 consists of 14 residues. Deletions cut 0 bases from V and 8 bases from J, with 10 bases between. The DNA for the CDR3 is TGTGCCAGCAGTTTATCTCCCCCTGGGGAAAAACTGTTTTTT. This encodes CASSLSPPGEKLFF. Full variable domain (outside the CDR3, taken from reference TRBV27 and TRBJ1-4): EAQVTQNPRYLITVTGKKLTVTCSQNMNHEYMSWYRQDPGLGLRQIYYSMNVEVTDKGDVPEGYKVSRKEKRNFPLILESPSPNQTSLYFCASSLSPPGEKLFFGSGTQLSVL.

The chain employs TRBV7-8 and TRBJ2-7; D possibly corresponds to TRBD2 (6 bases). CDR3 size: 16 residues. Germline V gene sequence: CDR1 SGHVS, CDR2 FQNEAQ. The V and J ends lost 4 bases and 6 bases respectively, with 22 bases between them. The CDR3 DNA reads TGTGCCAGCAGCTCCGCCGGGGCCCGGGAGTTGCGCGAGCAGTACTTC. It is translated as CASSSAGARELREQYF.

The rearrangement uses TRBV4-3 and TRBJ2-3; D perhaps matches TRBD2 (5 bases). The CDR3 sequence is 19 residues long. Germline V gene data show CDR1 as LGHNA and CDR2 as YSLEER. V was trimmed by 0 bases and J by 1 base, leaving 20 bases between them. The CDR3 reads CASSQEGRGGPSGTDTQYF. DNA for the CDR3: TGCGCCAGCAGCCAAGAAGGTCGAGGAGGCCCTTCTGGCACAGATACGCAGTATTTT.

The CDR3 loop is CASSQGNRETQYF. The DNA of the CDR3 is TGTGCCAGCAGTCAGGGGAATAGAGAGACCCAGTACTTC. The genes are TRBV28 and TRBJ2-5; tentatively, D is TRBD1 (6 bases). The CDR3 runs 13 residues. V shed 5 bases and J shed 4 bases, with 11 bases lying between them. The germline CDR1 and CDR2 sequences are MDHEN and SYDVKM.

V usage is TRBV28 and J usage is TRBJ1-6, with TRBD1 as a possible D gene (6 bases). The V end was cut by 7 bases, the J end by 7 bases, with 17 bases between. The CDR3 is 15 residues long. Germline V gene data show CDR1 as MDHEN and CDR2 as SYDVKM. In DNA, the CDR3 is TGTGCCAGCATAGCCACGACAGGCCAAAATTCACCCCTCCACTTT. Translation gives CASIATTGQNSPLHF.

This chain connects TRBV2 to TRBJ1-1; a possible D gene is TRBD1 (6 bases). This CDR3 has 15 residues. Trimming left V 1 base short and J 2 bases short, with 11 bases between. Germline V CDR1 and CDR2: SNHLY, FYNNEI. CDR3 amino acids: CASSEVTGLNTEAFF. CDR3 DNA: TGTGCCAGCAGTGAAGTGACAGGCCTAAACACTGAAGCTTTCTTT.

The chain is built from TRBV2 and TRBJ2-1, with 14 positions matching TRBD2. Unmatched junction bases numbered 7, after V lost 4 bases and J lost 8 bases. The germline V gene has CDR1 SNHLY and CDR2 FYNNEI. This CDR3 is 16 amino acids long. The DNA for the CDR3 is TGTGCCAGCAGTGGGGGGCGACTAGCGGGAGGGGATGAGCAGTTCTTC. This encodes CASSGGRLAGGDEQFF.

This rearrangement joins TRBV28 to TRBJ2-7; D ambiguous. Between the trimmed V and J ends, which lost 5 bases and 0 bases, there was a span of 11 bases. The CDR3 loop spans 14 amino acids. Germline V CDR1 and CDR2: MDHEN, SYDVKM. The CDR3 nucleotides are TGTGCCAGCAGTGCCCGGACGTTCTCCTACGAGCAGTACTTC. Residues: CASSARTFSYEQYF.

This clonotype was seen only a few times. The chain combines TRBV28 with TRBJ1-5, with a tentative D call TRBD1 (5 bases). V was shortened by 3 bases and J by 6 bases, with 15 bases between the two germline ends. CDR3 length: 15 amino acids. From germline, CDR1 is MDHEN and CDR2 SYDVKM. CDR3 sequence reads: CASSLPLGGIQPQHF. Written as DNA, the CDR3 is TGTGCCAGCAGTTTGCCCCTGGGGGGGATTCAGCCCCAGCATTTT.

This clonotype was found a few times. The CDR3 is CACGQGAGEQYF. The DNA for the CDR3 is TGTGCCTGCGGACAGGGGGCGGGGGAGCAGTACTTC. The rearrangement links TRBV12-3 or TRBV12-4 to TRBJ2-7, with 11 bases that match TRBD1. The CDR3 contains 12 residues. V trimming: 11 bases; J trimming: 7 bases; junction bases outside the gene matches: 7.

V is TRBV6-1 and J is TRBJ2-2; the D gene is possibly TRBD2 (5 bases). The CDR3 is 11 residues long. Germline lookup yields CDR1 MNHNS and CDR2 SASEGT. CDR3 nucleotide sequence: TGTGGAGGGACGAACACCGGGGAGCTGTTTTTT. Encoded protein: CGGTNTGELFF.

The chain couples TRBV7-3 to TRBJ2-2; D remains ambiguous. This CDR3 has 13 residues. The ends were cut back, 5 bases at V and 5 bases at J, with 9 bases in the middle. Germline-derived CDR1 and CDR2 are SGHTA and FQGTGA. In nucleotides, the CDR3 is TGTGCCAGCAGCCCCTACACGACCGGGGAGCTGTTTTTT. Translated: CASSPYTTGELFF. The complete variable domain, with remaining parts taken from reference TRBV7-3 and TRBJ2-2, reads GAGVSQTPSNKVTEKGKYVELRCDPISGHTALYWYRQSLGQGPEFLIYFQGTGAADDSGLPNDRFFAVRPEGSVSTLKIQRTERGDSAVYLCASSPYTTGELFFGEGSRLTVL.

The J gene is TRBJ2-7, the V gene TRBV19, with a weak D call TRBD2 (7 bases). Germline values: CDR1 LNHDA, CDR2 SQIVND (reference sequence). With 6 bases removed from V and 4 bases from J, the gap between germline ends came to 10 bases. The CDR3 has 12 amino acids. The CDR3 region has the DNA TGTGCCAGTAGCGGGGGGCCTTACGAGCAGTACTTC. Its translation is CASSGGPYEQYF.

The V gene is TRBV18, the J gene TRBJ1-6; D is undetermined. The CDR3 extends over 17 amino acids. The germline gives CDR1 KGHSH, CDR2 LQKENI. V lost 3 bases and J lost 4, with 16 bases in between. CDR3 loop: CASSPMGISPYNSPLHF. Here the CDR3 DNA reads TGTGCCAGCTCACCGATGGGGATATCACCTTATAATTCACCCCTCCACTTT.

The genes are TRBV6-1 and TRBJ1-1; D remains unclear. V dropped 7 bases and J dropped 1 base, with 4 bases sitting between them. Germline lookup yields CDR1 MNHNS and CDR2 SASEGT. The CDR3 runs to 11 residues. The CDR3 coding sequence is TGTGCCAGCACTAGGAACACTGAAGCTTTCTTT. It codes for CASTRNTEAFF.

This clonotype showed up just a few times. The V and J genes are TRBV4-2 and TRBJ2-7; 10 positions agree with TRBD2. Trimming took 5 bases from V and 6 from J; bases not matched to a gene: 10. Germline V lookup: CDR1 LGHNA, CDR2 YNFKEQ. The CDR3 has 15 residues. The CDR3 spells CASSVPGTSDTEQYF. In DNA, the CDR3 is TGTGCCAGCAGCGTACCCGGGACTAGCGACACCGAGCAGTACTTC.

The rearrangement joins TRBV10-3 to TRBJ2-7; maybe TRBD1 (5 bases). CDR3 length: 15 residues. Germline CDR1 reads ENHRY; CDR2 reads SYGVKD. Trimming shortened V by 6 bases and J by 1 base, and 16 bases separated the two germline ends. The DNA of the CDR3 is TGTGCCATCAGCAGTATGGGGCTAGGGTCCTACGAGCAGTACTTC. The encoded protein is CAISSMGLGSYEQYF.

The rearrangement joins TRBV6-1 to TRBJ2-1, with 9 bases identical to TRBD2. The CDR3 spans 12 residues. V shed 6 bases and J 10 bases; nucleotides not matched to a gene: 4. In germline, CDR1 is MNHNS, CDR2 SASEGT. CDR3 sequence: CASRSTSGEQFF. DNA of the CDR3: TGTGCCAGCAGGTCGACTAGCGGAGAGCAGTTCTTC.

This sequence joins TRBV27 and TRBJ2-5, with 9 bases aligning to TRBD2. Losses at the gene ends were 5 bases for V and 6 bases for J; bases not matched to a gene: 13. The CDR3 is 16 residues long. Per the germline V gene, CDR1 is MNHEY and CDR2 is SMNVEV (reference sequence). The CDR3 coding sequence is TGTGCCAGCAGTAACCAGCGGGGGGCCTTTAATAAGACCCAGTACTTC. Its translation: CASSNQRGAFNKTQYF.

This clonotype has only a few counts. The genes are TRBV20-1 and TRBJ1-2, with D perhaps TRBD1 (5 bases). V dropped 0 bases and J dropped 1 base, with 18 bases sitting between them. CDR1 is DFQATT, CDR2 SNEGSKA, per germline (reference sequence). The CDR3 runs 17 residues. CDR3 sequence (DNA): TGCAGTGCTAGAGATCAAGGCAGGGAAAGGTTTAACTATGGCTACACCTTC. Translation: CSARDQGRERFNYGYTF.

The rearrangement uses TRBV6-5 and TRBJ1-1; 11 bases fit TRBD1. The ends lost 4 bases at V and 4 bases at J; junction bases unmatched: 5. Germline V gene data show CDR1 as MNHEY and CDR2 as SVGAGI. The CDR3 runs 15 residues. CDR3 DNA: TGTGCCAGCAGTTCCCGGACAGGGGGCGGCACTGAAGCTTTCTTT. Translated, it gives CASSSRTGGGTEAFF.